A selection of T cell receptor beta chains follows, all from one sample in a study of glioma-infiltrating T cells after dendritic cell vaccination. Profiling relied on immunoSEQ multiplex PCR, and the TCRdb table lists in-frame clones only, not all of them. The sample records more than 95,000 clones, nearly 90% being singletons. Sequences were derived from blood, sampled after dendritic cell vaccination. Receptors originate from a human donor with glioblastoma. CDR3s include the opening cysteine and the closing phenylalanine or tryptophan. The D gene is left open where the match is weak. Clone size is given for some rows only: seen once, a few or many times, or a class if the clone is expanded.

abundance,v_gene,j_gene,d_gene,CDR3aa,CDR3nt
.,TRBV27,TRBJ2-1,TRBD2,CASSRGGLRYNEQFF,TGTGCCAGCAGCCGGGGGGGTTTAAGGTACAATGAGCAGTTCTTC
.,TRBV9,TRBJ1-1,.,CASSVSPNTEAFF,TGTGCCAGCAGCGTAAGCCCGAACACTGAAGCTTTCTTT
.,TRBV2,TRBJ1-2,.,CASSLTENYGYTF,TGTGCCAGCAGTTTAACAGAGAACTATGGCTACACCTTC
.,TRBV6-6,TRBJ1-1,.,CASSYLEEAFF,TGTGCCAGCAGTTACTTGGAGGAAGCTTTCTTT
.,TRBV19,TRBJ1-5,.,CASSVRDTNQPQHF,TGTGCCAGTAGTGTCCGGGACACCAATCAGCCCCAGCATTTT
.,TRBV19,TRBJ1-1,.,CASRRPGANTEAFF,TGTGCCAGTAGGAGACCAGGGGCGAACACTGAAGCTTTCTTT
.,TRBV5-5,TRBJ1-4,.,CASSLQGQKLFF,TGTGCCAGCAGCTTACAGGGTCAAAAACTGTTTTTT
.,TRBV6-1,TRBJ2-1,TRBD1,CASSRWGQGESEQFF,TGTGCCAGCAGTAGATGGGGACAGGGTGAGAGTGAGCAGTTCTTC
.,TRBV5-1,TRBJ1-4,TRBD1,CASSYTGTGAEKLFF,TGCGCCAGCAGCTACACCGGGACAGGGGCCGAAAAACTGTTTTTT
once,TRBV12-5,TRBJ2-7,TRBD1,CASGLGTGYEQYF,TGTGCTAGTGGTCTCGGGACAGGATACGAGCAGTACTTC
once,TRBV4-1,TRBJ2-3,TRBD2,CASSRGLAVSTDTQYF,TGCGCCAGCAGCCGCGGACTAGCGGTAAGCACAGATACGCAGTATTTT
.,TRBV2,TRBJ2-7,TRBD2,CASSVGSGGEQYF,TGTGCCAGCAGTGTGGGTAGCGGGGGAGAGCAGTACTTC
.,TRBV11-1,TRBJ2-7,TRBD1,CASSPGQTYEQYF,TGTGCCAGCAGCCCGGGACAGACGTACGAGCAGTACTTC
.,TRBV5-6,TRBJ2-7,.,CASSLGQYVPYEQYF,TGTGCCAGCAGCTTGGGTCAGTACGTACCCTACGAGCAGTACTTC
.,TRBV5-1,TRBJ2-7,TRBD2,CASGQGGAAYEQYF,TGCGCCAGCGGTCAGGGAGGGGCCGCCTACGAGCAGTACTTC
.,TRBV30,TRBJ2-7,.,CAWSDRNEQYF,TGTGCCTGGAGTGACAGGAACGAGCAGTACTTC
.,TRBV5-1,TRBJ2-3,.,CASSLRETDTQYF,TGCGCCAGCAGCTTGCGGGAAACAGATACGCAGTATTTT
few,TRBV5-1,TRBJ2-7,TRBD2,CASRTAGGPYEQYF,TGCGCCAGCAGAACAGCGGGGGGCCCCTACGAGCAGTACTTC
.,TRBV11-2,TRBJ1-3,TRBD1,CASRRTGGAVGNTIYF,TGTGCCAGCAGGCGAACAGGGGGCGCAGTTGGAAACACCATATATTTT
.,TRBV5-1,TRBJ2-1,TRBD2,CASSSVRGGVAEQFF,TGCGCCAGCAGCTCTGTTCGGGGAGGGGTAGCTGAGCAGTTCTTC
.,TRBV7-9,TRBJ1-1,.,CASSLNSGNTEAFF,TGTGCCAGCAGCCTCAATTCGGGGAACACTGAAGCTTTCTTT
few,TRBV5-1,TRBJ1-2,.,CASSLSIADRSGYTF,TGCGCCAGCAGCTTGTCTATCGCTGACAGGTCCGGCTACACCTTC
.,TRBV19,TRBJ1-1,.,CASDFGGGGTEAFF,TGTGCCAGTGACTTCGGGGGCGGGGGTACTGAAGCTTTCTTT
.,TRBV5-1,TRBJ2-2,.,CASSWSSSGAGELFF,TGCGCCAGCAGCTGGTCCTCCTCAGGGGCCGGGGAGCTGTTTTTT
.,TRBV7-8,TRBJ2-2,TRBD2,CASSFLLAGSGTGELFF,TGTGCCAGCAGCTTCCTACTAGCGGGATCGGGCACCGGGGAGCTGTTTTTT
.,TRBV5-1,TRBJ2-1,TRBD1,CASSLDGTGGYNEQFF,TGCGCCAGCAGCTTGGATGGGACAGGGGGGTACAATGAGCAGTTCTTC
.,TRBV6-5,TRBJ1-2,.,CASSYSGTGSYGYTF,TGTGCCAGCAGTTACTCGGGTACAGGGAGCTATGGCTACACCTTC
.,TRBV6-5,TRBJ2-5,TRBD2,CASSDGTSGQETQYF,TGTGCCAGCAGCGATGGGACTAGCGGGCAAGAGACCCAGTACTTC
.,TRBV19,TRBJ2-5,TRBD1,CASSPQTGEETQYF,TGTGCCAGTAGTCCTCAGACAGGGGAAGAGACCCAGTACTTC
.,TRBV30,TRBJ2-1,.,CAWRTRVPRNEQFF,TGTGCCTGGAGAACTAGAGTACCTCGGAATGAGCAGTTCTTC
.,TRBV7-9,TRBJ1-1,.,CASSLLRGGNTEAFF,TGTGCCAGCAGCTTGCTTAGGGGGGGCAACACTGAAGCTTTCTTT
.,TRBV7-8,TRBJ2-3,.,CASRKLRRVTDTQYF,TGTGCCAGCAGAAAGTTGCGCAGGGTTACAGATACGCAGTATTTT
.,TRBV6-1,TRBJ2-6,.,CASSEATSGANVLTF,TGTGCCAGCAGTGAAGCAACTTCTGGGGCCAACGTCCTGACTTTC
.,TRBV2,TRBJ2-3,TRBD2,CASRREALLAQYF,TGTGCCAGCAGGCGGGAGGCCCTTCTTGCGCAGTATTTT
.,TRBV6-6,TRBJ1-2,.,CASSYWAGAGYGYTF,TGTGCCAGCAGTTACTGGGCGGGCGCTGGCTATGGCTACACCTTC
.,TRBV5-1,TRBJ1-4,TRBD1,CASSLVGDSSEKLFF,TGCGCCAGCAGCTTGGTTGGGGACAGCTCAGAAAAACTGTTTTTT
once,TRBV11-2,TRBJ1-1,TRBD1,CASRDRDRGDRNTEAFF,TGTGCCAGCAGGGACCGGGACAGGGGGGACCGGAACACTGAAGCTTTCTTT
.,TRBV30,TRBJ2-1,.,CAWSVGWGEGDEQFF,TGTGCCTGGAGTGTAGGTTGGGGGGAGGGGGATGAGCAGTTCTTC
.,TRBV4-1,TRBJ2-1,TRBD2,CASSRGLAGGWSSYNEQFF,TGCGCCAGCAGCCGGGGACTAGCGGGGGGCTGGAGCTCCTACAATGAGCAGTTCTTC
.,TRBV7-6,TRBJ1-5,.,CASSLGRGQPQHF,TGTGCCAGCAGCTTAGGTAGGGGGCAGCCCCAGCATTTT
.,TRBV27,TRBJ1-2,.,CASSYDSNYGYTF,TGTGCCAGCAGTTATGACAGTAACTATGGCTACACCTTC
.,TRBV5-1,TRBJ2-1,.,CASSLDLSYNEQFF,TGCGCCAGCAGCTTGGATCTCTCCTACAATGAGCAGTTCTTC
.,TRBV6-6,TRBJ2-1,.,CASSYGESEQFF,TGTGCCAGCAGTTACGGGGAGAGTGAGCAGTTCTTC
.,TRBV7-8,TRBJ2-1,TRBD2,CASSRGTSGSLLGEQFF,TGTGCCAGCAGCCGCGGGACTAGCGGGAGTTTATTGGGTGAGCAGTTCTTC
.,TRBV11-3,TRBJ2-5,TRBD2,CASSKAGEETQYF,TGTGCCAGCAGCAAGGCGGGGGAGGAGACCCAGTACTTC
.,TRBV25-1,TRBJ1-3,TRBD1,CASSPTLRQGGNTIYF,TGTGCCAGCAGTCCCACTCTACGACAGGGGGGAAACACCATATATTTT
.,TRBV7-9,TRBJ1-2,TRBD1,CASSMGQGAVGYTF,TGTGCCAGCAGCATGGGACAGGGGGCGGTTGGCTACACCTTC
.,TRBV6-1,TRBJ2-7,TRBD1,CASNLIQGEEQYF,TGTGCCAGCAATTTAATACAGGGGGAAGAGCAGTACTTC
.,TRBV11-3,TRBJ2-7,TRBD1,CASTTGGSYEQYF,TGTGCCAGCACAACAGGGGGTTCCTACGAGCAGTACTTC
.,TRBV19,TRBJ2-4,.,CASSEGGGYFAKNIQYF,TGTGCCAGTAGTGAGGGAGGAGGGTATTTTGCCAAAAACATTCAGTACTTC
.,TRBV2,TRBJ1-1,.,CASSGGLNTEAFF,TGTGCCAGCAGTGGGGGGCTGAACACTGAAGCTTTCTTT
.,TRBV10-2,TRBJ1-5,TRBD1,CASRQGNNQPQHF,TGCGCCAGCAGACAGGGGAACAATCAGCCCCAGCATTTT
few,TRBV12-5,TRBJ2-1,TRBD2,CASGPGQGAAGGSYNEQFF,TGTGCTAGTGGTCCTGGGCAGGGTGCGGCGGGGGGGAGCTACAATGAGCAGTTCTTC
.,TRBV4-1,TRBJ2-2,.,CASSQDPDGAGNTGELFF,TGCGCCAGCAGCCAAGACCCGGATGGGGCAGGGAACACCGGGGAGCTGTTTTTT